This paragraph covers one T cell receptor beta chain sequence. Its specificity is not known. As part of library construction, unique molecular identifiers were attached to individual cDNA molecules. TCRdb re-derived calls from the 5' RACE reads in MiXCR, one entry per CDR3 protein. The profile shows 65,000 to 95,000 distinct CDR3 sequences, 8.5% to 10% of them singletons. There are 13 residues in the CDR3. Trimming removed 3 bases at V and 6 bases at J, with 8 bases between. Germline CDR1 reads SGHTA; CDR2 reads FQGNSA. These data are taken from a study of early T cells in non-severe SARS-CoV-2 infection. About the study: Sequenced material consisted of bulk RNA (from unsorted whole blood), and chains were unpaired.

Study-level results: The VDJdb matching leaned toward anti-spike CD8 responses and overlooked private and CD4 specificities.

Sequences were obtained from whole blood. The receptor comes from an adult who was a healthcare worker with PCR-confirmed SARS-CoV-2 infection or an uninfected control (not recorded which). The J gene is TRBJ2-2, the V gene TRBV7-2; D not resolved. CDR3 DNA sequence: TGTGCCAGCAGCTTTTCCCCGTCCGGGGAGCTGTTTTTT. This translates into CASSFSPSGELFF. Variable domain in full (rest from reference TRBV7-2 and TRBJ2-2): GAGVSQSPSNKVTEKGKDVELRCDPISGHTALYWYRQSLGQGLEFLIYFQGNSAPDKSGLPSDRFSAERTGGSVSTLTIQRTQQEDSAVYLCASSFSPSGELFFGEGSRLTVL.